The 28 T cell receptor beta chains below all came from one sample that was sequenced in a study of T cells in Graves' hyperthyroidism and ophthalmopathy. Using RNA transcripts as the source, TCR beta CDR3 regions were amplified. The HTBI primer set was used in a first-round RT-PCR of the TCR CDR3. Using its own MiXCR run on the multiplex PCR reads, TCRdb lists one record per CDR3 protein. The sample yields about 600,000 distinct CDR3 sequences, about 14% seen once. Sequencing was done on a sample of blood. The receptors were gathered from a woman aged 50 to 60 with Graves' ophthalmopathy.

This clonotype was found a few times. An end of the junction differs from the germline gene, which may be a read error. The J gene is TRBJ1-1, the V gene TRBV28; D not certain. CDR3 length equals 12 residues. Germline V lookup: CDR1 MDHEN, CDR2 SYDVKM. This chain's CDR3 is CASSLRNAEAFF. The CDR3, as DNA: TGTGCCAGCAGTTTACGGAACGCTGAAGCTTTCTTT.

This clonotype was recorded at least ten times. The chain is built from TRBV2 and TRBJ2-7; 9 positions match TRBD2. Germline-derived CDR1 and CDR2 are SNHLY and FYNNEI. V lost 6 bases, J lost 2 bases, and 8 bases stayed unmatched. This CDR3 contains 15 residues. The CDR3 nucleotides read TGTGCCAGCAGAGATCTAGCGGGGCGGGCCTACGAGCAGTACTTC. Amino acid sequence: CASRDLAGRAYEQYF.

The table lists this clonotype with a few counts. The V gene is TRBV4-1, the J gene TRBJ2-5; D is tentatively TRBD1 or TRBD2 (6 bases each). Germline assignment: CDR1 MGHRA and CDR2 YSYEKL. Trimming shortened V by 0 bases and J by 2 bases, and 13 bases separated the two germline ends. The CDR3 contains 16 residues. CDR3 loop: CASSQDGGTPQETQYF. The DNA for the CDR3 is TGCGCCAGCAGCCAAGATGGGGGGACACCTCAAGAGACCCAGTACTTC.

The rearrangement links TRBV4-3 to TRBJ1-5; D call uncertain. CDR3 length equals 16 residues. Germline loops: CDR1 LGHNA, CDR2 YSLEER. The V end was cut by 0 bases, the J end by 1 base, with 10 bases between. The CDR3 region has the DNA TGCGCCAGCAGCCAAGATCCAGGTGTCAGCAATCAGCCCCAGCATTTT. It codes for CASSQDPGVSNQPQHF.

This clonotype was observed a few times. The chain joins TRBV4-1 to TRBJ2-7; tentatively, D is TRBD2 (6 bases). The CDR3 extends over 15 amino acids. The V gene's germline CDR1 is MGHRA and CDR2 YSYEKL. V lost 0 bases, J lost 3 bases, and 12 bases lay in between. DNA of the CDR3: TGCGCCAGCAGCCAAGAGCTAGCGAGACTCTACGAGCAGTACTTC. The encoded protein is CASSQELARLYEQYF.

This clonotype was detected a few times. A much larger clone lies one base from this, so it may be a read error. The V and J genes are TRBV28 and TRBJ2-1, with TRBD2 identical over 7 bases. The CDR3 contains 17 residues. CDR1 and CDR2 (germline): MDHEN, SYDVKM. DNA for the CDR3: TGTGCCAGCAGACCTCCACCCCAGACTAGCTTCTACAATGAGCAGCTCTTC. It translates to CASRPPPQTSFYNEQLF.

This clonotype was counted ten times or more. The chain couples TRBV10-3 to TRBJ2-3; a weak D match, TRBD1 (5 bases). Trimming shortened V by 5 bases and J by 3 bases, and 9 bases separated the two germline ends. Per the germline V gene, CDR1 is ENHRY and CDR2 is SYGVKD. The CDR3 contains 13 residues. The CDR3 DNA reads TGTGCCATCAGTAGACCAGGGACAGATACGCAGTATTTT. Translated: CAISRPGTDTQYF.

This clonotype was recorded many times. V gene TRBV28 combines with J gene TRBJ2-5; perhaps D is TRBD1 or TRBD2 (5 bases each). Germline-derived CDR1 and CDR2 are MDHEN and SYDVKM. This CDR3 has 15 residues. Trimming stripped 5 bases from V and 0 bases from J, with 13 bases between. CDR3 region: CASSPLRGDQETQYF. The CDR3 nucleotides read TGTGCCAGCAGTCCCCTCCGGGGCGACCAAGAGACCCAGTACTTC.

In this sample, this clonotype turned up many times. V usage is TRBV7-8 and J usage is TRBJ2-7; 8 nucleotides match TRBD1. V lost 4 bases and J lost 2; bases outside the gene matches: 7. CDR1 and CDR2 from the germline V gene are SGHVS and FQNEAQ. CDR3 length: 15 residues. The CDR3 sequence is CASSSGGGRTYEQYF. DNA for the CDR3: TGTGCCAGCAGCTCAGGGGGCGGAAGAACCTACGAGCAGTACTTC.

Ten or more counts support this clonotype. The chain employs TRBV6-2 or TRBV6-3 and TRBJ2-7; D possibly corresponds to TRBD2 (5 bases). Trimming stripped 7 bases from V and 1 base from J, with 11 bases between. The CDR3 runs to 13 residues. CDR1 and CDR2 (germline): MNHEY, SVGEGT. The CDR3 spells CASTRSGSYEQYF. CDR3 coding DNA: TGTGCCAGCACCCGGTCGGGGTCCTACGAGCAGTACTTC.

This clonotype was counted ten times or more. This chain joins TRBV11-1 and TRBJ2-5, with D possibly matching TRBD1 (6 bases). With 5 bases removed from V and 1 base from J, the gap between germline ends came to 11 bases. CDR1 is SGHAT, CDR2 FQDESV, per germline (reference sequence). There are 14 residues in the CDR3. This CDR3 reads CASSRGTLQETQYF. The CDR3 DNA reads as TGTGCCAGCAGCCGAGGGACACTCCAAGAGACCCAGTACTTC.

In this sample, this clonotype turned up many times. This chain connects TRBV7-2 to TRBJ2-7; tentative D call: TRBD2 (5 bases). Germline CDR1 and CDR2: SGHTA and FQGNSA. The CDR3 consists of 11 residues. V was cut by 8 bases and J by 3 bases, with 8 bases left in between. Here the CDR3 reads CASGLYYEQYF. In nucleotides, the CDR3 is TGTGCCAGCGGACTTTACTACGAGCAGTACTTC. The full variable domain, with the rest looked up from reference TRBV7-2 and TRBJ2-7, is GAGVSQSPSNKVTEKGKDVELRCDPISGHTALYWYRQSLGQGLEFLIYFQGNSAPDKSGLPSDRFSAERTGGSVSTLTIQRTQQEDSAVYLCASGLYYEQYFGPGTRLTVT.

This clonotype was counted a few times. The rearrangement links TRBV6-5 to TRBJ2-2, with a weak D call TRBD1 (5 bases). CDR3 size: 16 residues. The V gene's germline CDR1 is MNHEY and CDR2 SVGAGI. V was shortened by 0 bases and J by 6 bases, with 14 bases between the two germline ends. This chain's CDR3 is CASSYSRQTNAGELFF. CDR3 in DNA: TGTGCCAGCAGTTACTCTCGACAGACCAACGCCGGGGAGCTGTTTTTT.

At least ten counts were recorded for this clonotype. The V and J genes are TRBV7-2 and TRBJ2-2, with 10 bases lining up with TRBD1. CDR1 and CDR2 (germline): SGHTA, FQGNSA. The CDR3 extends over 19 amino acids. The V gene end was trimmed by 1 base and the J gene end by 2 bases; junction bases not matched to a gene: 10. The DNA of the CDR3 is TGTGCCAGCAGCTTAGGGCCGGCAAGACAGGGGGCAAACACCGGGGAGCTGTTTTTT. Amino acids: CASSLGPARQGANTGELFF.

This chain links TRBV30 with TRBJ2-7, with 12 bases aligning to TRBD2. This CDR3 has 12 residues. CDR1 GTSNPN and CDR2 SVGIG come from the germline V gene (reference sequence). In DNA, the CDR3 is TGTGCTTCTAGCGGGAGGGACTACGAGCAGTACTTC. It is translated as CASSGRDYEQYF.

The chain links TRBV19 to TRBJ2-1; 8 bases are shared with TRBD1. The CDR3 has 15 amino acids. The trim removed 5 bases at V and 4 bases at J, leaving 7 bases unmatched. Germline loops: CDR1 LNHDA, CDR2 SQIVND (reference sequence). CDR3 DNA: TGTGCCAGTAGTGTAACCGGGACAGGTTACAATGAGCAGTTCTTC. It codes for CASSVTGTGYNEQFF.

This clonotype was seen many times. The chain uses TRBV6-1 and TRBJ1-2; D is unclear. Trimming took off 8 bases at V and 4 bases at J, with 20 bases between the two ends. CDR3 length: 15 amino acids. Looked up from germline, CDR1 is MNHNS and CDR2 is SASEGT. CDR3: CASSFHRTPLYGYTF. The CDR3 nucleotides read TGTGCCAGCTCGTTCCATCGGACTCCTCTCTATGGCTACACCTTC.

This clonotype was found many times. The rearrangement joins TRBV3-1 to TRBJ1-1; unclear D gene. V lost 3 bases to trimming and J lost 4 bases, with 12 bases between them. The CDR3 runs to 14 residues. CDR1 LGHDT and CDR2 YNNKEL come from the germline V gene (reference sequence). The CDR3: CASSQGSWGTEAFF. The CDR3 DNA is TGTGCCAGCAGCCAGGGATCCTGGGGCACTGAAGCTTTCTTT.

This clonotype was recorded many times. The rearrangement joins TRBV20-1 to TRBJ2-7; 7 bases map to TRBD2. The germline V gene encodes CDR1 DFQATT and CDR2 SNEGSKA (reference sequence). This CDR3 is 17 amino acids long. V was pared by 3 bases and J by 3 bases, with 17 bases of the junction left unmatched. CDR3 nucleotides: TGCAGTGCTAGCCGCGGCGGGGTGGACGCGGGAGTCTACGAGCAGTACTTC. Translating gives CSASRGGVDAGVYEQYF.

The table lists this clonotype with many counts. Here the CDR3 DNA reads TGCAGCGTTGAAGATGGGGCGGCAAACATTCAGTACTTC. This encodes CSVEDGAANIQYF. The V call is TRBV29-1, the J call TRBJ2-4; possible D gene TRBD1, 5 bases. Germline V lookup: CDR1 SQVTM, CDR2 ANQGSEA. The CDR3 contains 13 residues. Trimming stripped 0 bases from V and 6 bases from J, with 9 bases between.

This clonotype appeared a few times. The chain is built from TRBV29-1 and TRBJ1-1; D unresolved. Trimming removed 3 bases at V and 1 base at J, with 12 bases between. The CDR3 has 14 residues. From germline, CDR1 is SQVTM and CDR2 ANQGSEA. This CDR3 is CSVEAPGGNTEAFF. The CDR3 DNA sequence: TGCAGCGTTGAGGCACCCGGCGGGAACACTGAAGCTTTCTTT.

This clonotype was picked up many times. The V and J genes are TRBV11-3 and TRBJ1-4, with 8 bases matching TRBD1. CDR1 and CDR2 (germline): SGHNT, YENEEA. The V and J ends lost 5 bases and 6 bases, in that order; junction bases with no gene match: 14. The CDR3 has 17 residues. DNA of the CDR3: TGTGCCAGCAGCCGATCCTCCGGGACAGGCTTAGATGAAAAACTGTTTTTT. Translated, it gives CASSRSSGTGLDEKLFF. Full variable domain (rest looked up from reference TRBV11-3 and TRBJ1-4): EAGVVQSPRYKIIEKKQPVAFWCNPISGHNTLYWYLQNLGQGPELLIRYENEEAVDDSQLPKDRFSAERLKGVDSTLKIQPAELGDSAVYLCASSRSSGTGLDEKLFFGSGTQLSVL.

This clonotype was seen a few times. CDR3 sequence reads: CASSQDMYSRGFRANTGELFF. DNA for the CDR3: TGCGCCAGCAGCCAAGATATGTATTCGCGGGGCTTCAGGGCGAACACCGGGGAGCTGTTTTTT. The chain has TRBV4-1 and TRBJ2-2; D is possibly TRBD2 (6 bases). The length of the CDR3 is 21 residues. Germline values: CDR1 MGHRA, CDR2 YSYEKL. V was trimmed by 0 bases and J by 0 bases, leaving 23 bases between them.

This clonotype has a count of ten or more. The chain combines TRBV4-1 with TRBJ2-1; TRBD1 is a possible D gene (5 bases). The CDR3 extends over 19 amino acids. Deletions cut 0 bases from V and 5 bases from J, with 23 bases between. The germline gives CDR1 MGHRA, CDR2 YSYEKL. DNA of the CDR3: TGCGCCAGCAGCCAAGATTCCGGACAACCCTTCATTCCGGACAATGAGCAGTTCTTC. Its protein product is CASSQDSGQPFIPDNEQFF.

The chain employs TRBV29-1 and TRBJ1-2; possibly TRBD1 for D (5 bases). The CDR3 has 12 residues. Deletions cut 3 bases from V and 3 bases from J, with 8 bases between. In germline, CDR1 is SQVTM, CDR2 ANQGSEA. CDR3 bases: TGCAGCGTTGACAGGGATGACTATGGCTACACCTTC. Translated, it gives CSVDRDDYGYTF.

This chain joins TRBV10-3 and TRBJ1-1; the match to TRBD1 covers 10 bases. V was pared by 3 bases and J by 10 bases, with 8 bases of the junction left unmatched. CDR1 ENHRY and CDR2 SYGVKD come from the germline V gene. This CDR3 has 14 amino acids. CDR3 DNA sequence: TGTGCCATCAGTGAAGGGACAGGGGACTCTGGAGCTTTCTTT. Residues: CAISEGTGDSGAFF.

This clonotype has ten or more counts. This chain links TRBV12-3 or TRBV12-4 with TRBJ1-2, with 10 positions matching TRBD1. With 10 bases clipped from V and 8 bases from J, the junction kept 13 bases outside the gene matches. The CDR3 is made up of 14 amino acids. In DNA form, the CDR3 reads TGTGCCACCTCATCTGACAGGGGGCTACGAGGCTACACCTTC. Translation: CATSSDRGLRGYTF.

This clonotype was picked up many times. This chain links TRBV29-1 with TRBJ2-3; the match to TRBD2 covers 13 bases. The CDR3 runs to 15 residues. Per the germline V gene, CDR1 is SQVTM and CDR2 is ANQGSEA. The V segment lost 3 bases and the J segment 3 bases; nucleotides outside the gene matches: 3. DNA of the CDR3: TGCAGCGTTGAGGGGACTAGCGGGATAACAGATACGCAGTATTTT. Translating gives CSVEGTSGITDTQYF.